What follows are 32 T cell receptor beta chains derived from one specimen sequenced in a study of Ad26.COV2.S vaccination and SARS-CoV-2 variants (dated by TCRdb to the early 2020s). The treatment or condition label of this sample denotes: around 19 received Ad26.COV2.S at low or high dose, single or two shots; 5 received placebo; per-sample allocation not given. Repertoires of vaccine and placebo recipients were sequenced from samples taken on day 63 after the first injection. The receptor library was made with the immunoSEQ multiplex PCR assay. TCRdb's version of the immuneACCESS table is confined to in-frame rearrangements and falls short of the full clone set. An unresolved V gene accounts for under half of the shortfall where checked; the remainder is of unknown origin. The sample profile shows about 350,000 clones; approximately 84% of them were found once. Jointly, the top ten make up 3% to 4% of the sample.

This specimen consisted of peripheral blood, obtained in a trial of Ad26.COV2.S vaccine versus placebo. The source is a person aged 18 to 65 who received the Ad26.COV2.S COVID-19 vaccine or a placebo.

V usage is TRBV5-1 and J usage is TRBJ1-6, with D tentatively TRBD1 (5 bases). The germline V gene has CDR1 SGHRS and CDR2 YFSETQ. Trimming stripped 1 base from V and 11 bases from J, with 10 bases between. The CDR3 has 13 amino acids. The CDR3 DNA sequence: TGCGCCAGCAGCTTGTACGGGGGTCCACCCCTCCACTTT. This encodes CASSLYGGPPLHF.

This clone was seen a single time. CDR3 in DNA: TGTGCCAGCAGCCGCAGGGGCACACGCACAGATACGCAGTATTTT. Amino acids: CASSRRGTRTDTQYF. The V gene is TRBV6-5, the J gene TRBJ2-3; TRBD1 might be the D (6 bases). This CDR3 is built from 15 residues. The germline gives CDR1 MNHEY, CDR2 SVGAGI. Trimming pared 6 bases from V and 1 base from J, leaving 14 bases between.

This chain connects TRBV10-3 to TRBJ1-6; D is uncertain. This CDR3 has 14 residues. Per germline, CDR1 ENHRY and CDR2 SYGVKD. V was cut by 0 bases and J by 8 bases, with 8 bases left in between. The CDR3 here is CAISESRRDSPLHF. The CDR3 DNA is TGTGCCATCAGTGAGTCGCGGAGGGATTCACCCCTCCACTTT.

This clone occurred once. This chain joins TRBV28 and TRBJ1-1, with D possibly matching TRBD1 (5 bases). Germline CDR1 is MDHEN and CDR2 is SYDVKM. This CDR3 has 13 amino acids. The V and J ends lost 6 bases and 1 base respectively, with 9 bases between them. CDR3 coding DNA: TGTGCCAGCAGACGGACAAAGAACACTGAAGCTTTCTTT. It specifies CASRRTKNTEAFF.

The chain links TRBV6-5 to TRBJ2-2; tentative D call: TRBD2 (6 bases). V was clipped by 5 bases and J by 5 bases, with 9 bases between them. Germline CDR1 and CDR2: MNHEY and SVGAGI. The CDR3 is 13 amino acids. CDR3 coding DNA: TGTGCCAGCAGTCTAGCGTTAACCGGGGAGCTGTTTTTT. Translated, it gives CASSLALTGELFF.

V is TRBV19 and J is TRBJ1-4; maybe TRBD1 (5 bases). The CDR3 extends over 18 amino acids. The V gene lost 0 bases and the J gene lost 0 bases, with 14 bases spanning the gap. Germline loops: CDR1 LNHDA, CDR2 SQIVND (reference sequence). The CDR3 bases are TGTGCCAGTAGTATAGAGCTTCTAATGGGGCCAACTAATGAAAAACTGTTTTTT. This codes for CASSIELLMGPTNEKLFF. Full variable domain (rest looked up from reference TRBV19 and TRBJ1-4): DGGITQSPKYLFRKEGQNVTLSCEQNLNHDAMYWYRQDPGQGLRLIYYSQIVNDFQKGDIAEGYSVSREKKESFPLTVTSAQKNPTAFYLCASSIELLMGPTNEKLFFGSGTQLSVL.

The chain recombines TRBV27 with TRBJ1-2; the match to TRBD1 covers 9 bases. CDR3 length: 13 residues. V gave up 5 bases and J gave up 9 bases; unmatched junction bases: 7. CDR1 MNHEY and CDR2 SMNVEV come from the germline V gene (reference sequence). CDR3 loop: CASSDRGSRSYTF. CDR3 nucleotide sequence: TGTGCCAGCAGTGACAGGGGGAGTCGGAGCTACACCTTC.

This chain joins TRBV12-5 and TRBJ2-7; D gene unclear. Trimming shortened V by 4 bases and J by 3 bases, and 10 bases separated the two germline ends. CDR3 size: 13 residues. Germline V gene sequence: CDR1 LGHNT, CDR2 FRNRAP. The CDR3, as DNA: TGTGCTAGTGGTTCCCCGGCTTACTACGAGCAGTACTTC. This encodes CASGSPAYYEQYF.

This clone appeared a single time. The rearrangement links TRBV10-3 to TRBJ1-5; D ambiguous. CDR1 and CDR2 (germline): ENHRY, SYGVKD. V lost 3 bases to trimming and J lost 0 bases, with 9 bases between them. The CDR3 loop spans 15 amino acids. CDR3 sequence reads: CAISDRQNSNQPQHF. The CDR3, as DNA: TGTGCCATCAGTGATAGGCAGAATAGCAATCAGCCCCAGCATTTT.

This sequence joins TRBV5-4 and TRBJ2-3, with D maybe TRBD2 (5 bases). The CDR3 length is 15 residues. Trimming left V 1 base short and J 1 base short, with 10 bases between. Per germline, CDR1 SGHNT and CDR2 YYREEE (reference sequence). CDR3 bases: TGTGCCAGCAGCTTGTTTAGCGCTCGCACAGATACGCAGTATTTT. Its protein is CASSLFSARTDTQYF.

The J gene is TRBJ1-3, the V gene TRBV18; no reliable D call. This CDR3 has 16 amino acids. Germline V CDR1 and CDR2: KGHSH, LQKENI. The ends were cut back, 1 base at V and 0 bases at J, with 10 bases in the middle. This CDR3 is CASSPQSDLSGNTIYF. The CDR3 DNA reads as TGTGCCAGCTCACCACAGTCGGATCTCTCTGGAAACACCATATATTTT.

This chain uses TRBV5-4 with TRBJ2-1; D is undetermined. The germline V gene has CDR1 SGHNT and CDR2 YYREEE (reference sequence). V lost 6 bases to trimming and J lost 8 bases, with 9 bases between them. CDR3 length equals 11 residues. The chain's CDR3 is CASNVGDEQFF. The CDR3, as DNA: TGTGCCAGCAACGTGGGCGATGAGCAGTTCTTC.

This rearrangement joins TRBV5-1 to TRBJ2-5, with 16 bases identical to TRBD2. The CDR3 contains 17 residues. Germline V gene sequence: CDR1 SGHRS, CDR2 YFSETQ. Trimming removed 4 bases from V and 5 bases from J; junction bases left unmatched: 8. The CDR3 loop reads CASSMGLAGGLSETQYF. Here the CDR3 DNA reads TGCGCCAGCAGCATGGGACTAGCGGGGGGGCTATCGGAGACCCAGTACTTC.

The genes are TRBV11-2 and TRBJ1-1, with 7 bases identical to TRBD1. Germline trimming cut 5 bases from V and 3 bases from J; bases unmatched to any gene: 12. The V gene's germline CDR1 is SGHAT and CDR2 FQNNGV. This CDR3 is 16 amino acids long. The chain's CDR3 is CASSSVYEGADTEAFF. The CDR3 DNA follows: TGTGCCAGCAGCAGCGTTTATGAGGGGGCGGACACTGAAGCTTTCTTT.

The genes are TRBV9 and TRBJ2-7, with D unresolved. V lost 3 bases to trimming and J lost 3 bases, with 13 bases between them. The CDR3 has 14 residues. CDR1 and CDR2 from the germline V gene are SGDLS and YYNGEE. Here the CDR3 reads CASSAPGNYYEQYF. CDR3 DNA sequence: TGTGCCAGCAGCGCTCCGGGCAATTACTACGAGCAGTACTTC. Drawing the rest from reference TRBV9 and TRBJ2-7, the complete variable domain is DSGVTQTPKHLITATGQRVTLRCSPRSGDLSVYWYQQSLDQGLQFLIQYYNGEERAKGNILERFSAQQFPDLHSELNLSSLELGDSALYFCASSAPGNYYEQYFGPGTRLTVT.

The rearrangement uses TRBV4-1 and TRBJ2-7; a possible D gene is TRBD1 (6 bases). The V end was cut by 3 bases, the J end by 4 bases, with 13 bases between. Germline assignment: CDR1 MGHRA and CDR2 YSYEKL. The CDR3 sequence is 14 residues long. CDR3 sequence reads: CASSQALQGYEQYF. The CDR3 nucleotides are TGCGCCAGCAGCCAGGCCCTACAGGGTTACGAGCAGTACTTC.

This clone was counted between two and nine times. The chain has TRBV28 and TRBJ2-7, with D hard to call. The germline V gene encodes CDR1 MDHEN and CDR2 SYDVKM. Trimming removed 3 bases from V and 2 bases from J, with 14 bases in between. There are 15 residues in the CDR3. The CDR3 DNA follows: TGTGCCAGCAGTTTTATAGGTTTGGCACCCTACGAGCAGTACTTC. It codes for CASSFIGLAPYEQYF.

This clone showed up just once. The chain links TRBV7-9 to TRBJ2-1, with D perhaps TRBD1 or TRBD2 (5 bases each). V was cut by 5 bases and J by 5 bases, with 19 bases left in between. Germline assignment: CDR1 SEHNR and CDR2 FQNEAQ (reference sequence). The CDR3 covers 16 residues. Here the CDR3 reads CASSPRRHGTDNEQFF. CDR3 nucleotides: TGTGCCAGCAGCCCACGCAGACACGGGACGGACAATGAGCAGTTCTTC.

The chain is built from TRBV6-4 and TRBJ1-6; 9 bases map to TRBD1. The CDR3 is made up of 15 amino acids. J gave up 10 bases and V 8 bases, and 12 bases lay outside the gene matches. CDR1 is MRHNA, CDR2 SNTAGT, per germline. The CDR3 spells CASRREGQGLSPLHF. The CDR3 coding sequence is TGTGCCAGCCGTAGAGAGGGACAGGGACTATCACCCCTCCACTTT.

The chain employs TRBV14 and TRBJ2-2; tentatively, D is TRBD2 (6 bases). Germline CDR1 is SGHDN and CDR2 is FVKESK. V lost 3 bases to trimming and J lost 5 bases, with 16 bases between them. The CDR3 covers 16 residues. The CDR3: CASSQIPGLQTGELFF. DNA for the CDR3: TGTGCCAGCAGCCAGATCCCGGGACTTCAAACCGGGGAGCTGTTTTTT.

This chain joins TRBV3-1 (or the pseudogene TRBV3-2) and TRBJ2-1, with 7 bases lining up with TRBD2. V dropped 4 bases and J dropped 7; count of bases not matched to a gene: 7. The CDR3 covers 14 residues. Germline CDR1 reads LGHDT; CDR2 reads YNNKEL (reference sequence). The CDR3 DNA follows: TGTGCCAGCAGCCCCTTAGCGGGCCAGAATGAGCAGTTCTTC. It translates to CASSPLAGQNEQFF.

The V and J genes are TRBV12-3 or TRBV12-4 and TRBJ2-1; D unresolved. The CDR3 contains 13 residues. V dropped 7 bases and J dropped 5 bases, with 12 bases sitting between them. In nucleotides, the CDR3 is TGTGCCAGCAACCAACTCCCGAACAATGAGCAGTTCTTC. This encodes CASNQLPNNEQFF.

The CDR3 DNA reads TGTGCCACCAGCAGAGATGGGCTAGCTGAGAACACCGGGGAGCTGTTTTTT. This sequence encodes CATSRDGLAENTGELFF. The genes are TRBV15 and TRBJ2-2, with a weak D call TRBD2 (5 bases). Trimming took off 0 bases at V and 1 base at J, with 12 bases between the two ends. Germline CDR1 and CDR2: LNHNV and YYDKDF (reference sequence). CDR3 length: 17 amino acids.

A few counts support this clone. Within the sample, other DNA sequences also encode this same CDR3. The gene calls are TRBV7-9 and TRBJ1-5, with D maybe TRBD1 (6 bases). This CDR3 is 15 amino acids long. With 1 base removed from V and 0 bases from J, the gap between germline ends came to 7 bases. In germline, CDR1 is SEHNR, CDR2 FQNEAQ (reference sequence). DNA for the CDR3: TGTGCCAGCAGCTTAGGGGACAATAGCAATCAGCCCCAGCATTTT. Its translation: CASSLGDNSNQPQHF. The full variable domain, completed using reference TRBV7-9 and TRBJ1-5, is DTGVSQNPRHKITKRGQNVTFRCDPISEHNRLYWYRQTLGQGPEFLTYFQNEAQLEKSRLLSDRFSAERPKGSFSTLEIQRTEQGDSAMYLCASSLGDNSNQPQHFGDGTRLSIL.

Only a few counts were recorded for this clone. The chain couples TRBV3-1 (or the pseudogene TRBV3-2) to TRBJ2-7, with D maybe TRBD2 (6 bases). Trimming shortened V by 1 base and J by 6 bases, and 19 bases separated the two germline ends. From germline, CDR1 is LGHDT and CDR2 YNNKEL (reference sequence). The CDR3 contains 16 residues. This CDR3 reads CASSQVRMSIGGEQYF. The CDR3 DNA is TGTGCCAGCAGCCAAGTAAGAATGTCAATCGGGGGCGAGCAGTACTTC.

The genes are TRBV30 and TRBJ1-1; perhaps TRBD1 as D (5 bases). In germline, CDR1 is GTSNPN, CDR2 SVGIG (reference sequence). The CDR3 loop spans 11 amino acids. The germline V and J ends were trimmed by 1 base and 6 bases, with 6 bases remaining between them. DNA for the CDR3: TGTGCCTGGAGTGGGGGCCCTGAAGCTTTCTTT. It yields the protein CAWSGGPEAFF.

The chain links TRBV6-5 to TRBJ1-1; D remains unclear. The germline CDR1 and CDR2 sequences are MNHEY and SVGAGI. The CDR3 is 12 amino acids. V was clipped by 6 bases and J by 0 bases, with 5 bases between them. CDR3 sequence reads: CASRSMNTEAFF. The CDR3 region has the DNA TGTGCCAGCAGGTCAATGAACACTGAAGCTTTCTTT.

The rearrangement joins TRBV6-2 or TRBV6-3 to TRBJ1-1; D call uncertain. Germline V gene data show CDR1 as MNHEY and CDR2 as SVGEGT. V lost 0 bases and J 10 bases, leaving 12 bases between the germline ends. There are 13 residues in the CDR3. Here the CDR3 reads CASSYSTFVGAFF. In nucleotides, the CDR3 is TGTGCCAGCAGTTACTCGACATTTGTGGGAGCTTTCTTT.

This chain links TRBV5-1 with TRBJ2-7, with 9 bases lining up with TRBD1. CDR1 and CDR2 (germline): SGHRS, YFSETQ. CDR3 size: 16 residues. Unmatched junction bases numbered 6, after V lost 1 base and J lost 1 base. CDR3 sequence: CASSLLDGTGSYEQYF. In DNA form, the CDR3 reads TGCGCCAGCAGCTTGTTGGATGGGACAGGGTCCTACGAGCAGTACTTC. Full variable domain (outside the CDR3, taken from reference TRBV5-1 and TRBJ2-7): KAGVTQTPRYLIKTRGQQVTLSCSPISGHRSVSWYQQTPGQGLQFLFEYFSETQRNKGNFPGRFSGRQFSNSRSEMNVSTLELGDSALYLCASSLLDGTGSYEQYFGPGTRLTVT.

Regarding this clone: The same CDR3 is also encoded by other DNA sequences in this sample. The gene calls are TRBV5-1 and TRBJ2-2, with a possible D match to TRBD2 (5 bases). The CDR3 length is 13 residues. Germline CDR1 and CDR2: SGHRS and YFSETQ. V was pared by 2 bases and J by 3 bases, with 5 bases between. CDR3 DNA: TGCGCCAGCAGCTTCGGGGACACCGGGGAGCTGTTTTTT. It codes for CASSFGDTGELFF.

V gene TRBV11-2 combines with J gene TRBJ2-3; 10 nucleotides agree with TRBD2. Germline lookup yields CDR1 SGHAT and CDR2 FQNNGV. The CDR3 has 17 residues. V lost 6 bases, J lost 6 bases, and 15 bases stayed unmatched. This CDR3 reads CASSLYPGLAPLDTQYF. The CDR3 DNA follows: TGTGCCAGCAGTCTATACCCGGGACTAGCGCCACTGGATACGCAGTATTTT.

This clone was detected many times. The chain recombines TRBV5-6 with TRBJ2-1; D uncertain. The germline gives CDR1 SGHDT, CDR2 YYEEEE. The CDR3 length is 14 residues. The V gene lost 3 bases and the J gene lost 6 bases, with 13 bases spanning the gap. CDR3 coding DNA: TGTGCCAGCAGCTACTTTTTTCGGGCCAATGAGCAGTTCTTC. This codes for CASSYFFRANEQFF.